Listed below are T cell receptor beta chains from one sample, sequenced in a study of blood T cell repertoires in COVID-19. Profiling relied on immunoSEQ multiplex PCR, and the TCRdb table lists in-frame clones only, not all of them. The table includes 300,000 to 350,000 clones, about 92% detected once. The sample taken for sequencing was peripheral blood. These TCRs come from a woman in her sixties or seventies with COVID-19, enrolled during active disease. CDR3s include the opening cysteine and the closing phenylalanine or tryptophan. Fields, in order: V gene, J gene, D gene, clone size, CDR3 DNA, CDR3 protein. A D gene is named only where the DNA matches it firmly. Clone size is stated in some rows and not others, as once, few, many or a class when expanded.

>TRBV25-1|TRBJ1-1|NA|NA
TGTGCCAGCGGCCGCGGCACTGAAGCTTTCTTT
CASGRGTEAFF
>TRBV5-6|TRBJ1-1|TRBD1|NA
TGTGCCAGCAGCCGGGACAGCTCCGATGAAGCTTTCTTT
CASSRDSSDEAFF
>TRBV6-5|TRBJ2-7|TRBD1|NA
TGTGCCAGCAGTTACCGTACAGGGGTCTTGTACTTC
CASSYRTGVLYF
>TRBV30|TRBJ2-3|NA|NA
TGTGCCTGGAGCCACCTAAGAGATACGCAGTATTTT
CAWSHLRDTQYF
>TRBV15|TRBJ1-6|TRBD1|once
TGTGCCACCAGCAGAGATAGGGCGAGGGGGCTTTCACCCCTCCACTTT
CATSRDRARGLSPLHF
>TRBV19|TRBJ1-2|TRBD1|NA
TGTGCCAGTAGCCTTTTGGACAGGCGGACGAACTATGGCTACACCTTC
CASSLLDRRTNYGYTF
>TRBV6-5|TRBJ2-6|NA|few
TGTGCCAGCACCTCGGGGGCCAACGTCCTGACTTTC
CASTSGANVLTF
>TRBV9|TRBJ1-1|NA|NA
TGTGCCAGCAGCGAGACTCTTCTGGCTGAAGCTTTCTTT
CASSETLLAEAFF
>TRBV4-1|TRBJ2-5|NA|NA
TGCGCCAGCAGCCGAAAGGACTTGGAAGAGACCCAGTACTTC
CASSRKDLEETQYF
>TRBV19|TRBJ1-4|TRBD1|NA
TGTGCCAGTAGTATCAACAGGGGTAATGAAAAACTGTTTTTT
CASSINRGNEKLFF
>TRBV12-3/TRBV12-4|TRBJ1-2|NA|NA
TGTGCCAGCAGTTTAATGGGGGGAAGTGGCTACACCTTC
CASSLMGGSGYTF
>TRBV19|TRBJ1-2|NA|NA
TGTGCCAGTAAGCGGCCTGGCTACACCTTC
CASKRPGYTF
>TRBV19|TRBJ1-5|NA|NA
TGTGCCAGTAGTATAAACCGAGGTTCTCAGCCCCAGCATTTT
CASSINRGSQPQHF
>TRBV6-5|TRBJ2-3|NA|NA
TGTGCCAGCAGTCAACAGTACTCTAGCACAGATACGCAGTATTTT
CASSQQYSSTDTQYF
>TRBV5-1|TRBJ1-1|TRBD1|NA
TGCGCCAGCAGCTCGGAGACAGGGATGAACACTGAAGCTTTCTTT
CASSSETGMNTEAFF
>TRBV4-1|TRBJ1-1|NA|NA
TGCGCCAGCAGCCAAGCAGGGCTGAACACTGAAGCTTTCTTT
CASSQAGLNTEAFF
>TRBV28|TRBJ1-5|TRBD1|NA
TGTGCCAGCAGAATCAGGGGGAATCAGCCCCAGCATTTT
CASRIRGNQPQHF
>TRBV27|TRBJ2-2|NA|NA
TGTGCCAGCAGTTTATTTGGGACAAGGGGCGACACCGGGGAGCTGTTTTTT
CASSLFGTRGDTGELFF
>TRBV12-3/TRBV12-4|TRBJ2-2|NA|NA
TGTGCCAGCAGTATCGACACCGGGGAGCTGTTTTTT
CASSIDTGELFF
>TRBV5-1|TRBJ2-2|TRBD2|NA
TGCGCCAGCAGCTACACTAGCGGGGCGAACACCGGGGAGCTGTTTTTT
CASSYTSGANTGELFF
>TRBV6-5|TRBJ1-6|NA|NA
TGTGCCACCCTCCGGTCCTTCGGGGGTGGTTCACCCCTCCACTTT
CATLRSFGGGSPLHF
>TRBV7-9|TRBJ1-1|TRBD1|NA
TGTGCCAGCAGCCCGAAGGGACAGGGGGCGACCATGAACACTGAAGCTTTCTTT
CASSPKGQGATMNTEAFF
>TRBV15|TRBJ1-1|NA|NA
TGTGCCACCAGCGGGTTCGGGGAGGGAGGGACTGAAGCTTTCTTT
CATSGFGEGGTEAFF
>TRBV14|TRBJ1-1|TRBD1|NA
TGTGCCAGCAGCAAAAGGACAGGGAATACTGAAGCTTTCTTT
CASSKRTGNTEAFF
>TRBV5-4|TRBJ1-1|NA|NA
TGTGCCAGCAGCTCGAGGCGGGGGAACACTGAAGCTTTCTTT
CASSSRRGNTEAFF
>TRBV5-1|TRBJ2-7|TRBD1|NA
TGCGCCAGCAGCTCCTACAGGACAGGGGAGGGGTACGAGCAGTACTTC
CASSSYRTGEGYEQYF
>TRBV7-2|TRBJ2-1|TRBD2|NA
TGTGCCAGCAGCTCCCCTCTAGCGGGGGGGCGCGTTGAGCAGTTCTTC
CASSSPLAGGRVEQFF
>TRBV3-1/TRBV3-2|TRBJ2-1|NA|NA
TGTGCCAGCAGCCAAGATCCGGCGGGGTCTCACAATGAGCAGTTCTTC
CASSQDPAGSHNEQFF
>TRBV5-4|TRBJ1-1|NA|NA
TGTGCCAGCAGCTTGGACGAGGGTCTAGAAGCTTTCTTT
CASSLDEGLEAFF
>TRBV29-1|TRBJ2-1|TRBD1|NA
TGCAGCGTTGTTGGGACAGGGGGCGATGAGCAGTTCTTC
CSVVGTGGDEQFF
>TRBV19|TRBJ1-4|TRBD1|NA
TGTGCCAGTCGTGACAGGGGGGTGGAAAAACTGTTTTTT
CASRDRGVEKLFF
>TRBV5-1|TRBJ2-3|NA|NA
TGCGCCAGCAGCTTGGGATCGGCTAGCGTGCGGGTAGATACGCAGTATTTT
CASSLGSASVRVDTQYF
>TRBV2|TRBJ2-5|TRBD2|NA
TGTGCCAGCGTACGCCAGCGGGGGGGGCCCCGACAAGAGACCCAGTACTTC
CASVRQRGGPRQETQYF
>TRBV6-5|TRBJ1-2|TRBD1|NA
TGTGCCAGCAGTTACGGGACAGTGAACTATGGCTACACCTTC
CASSYGTVNYGYTF
>TRBV6-5|TRBJ1-1|TRBD1|NA
TGTGCCAGCAGATCGGACAGGCGGAGCACTGAAGCTTTCTTT
CASRSDRRSTEAFF
>TRBV7-9|TRBJ1-1|TRBD1|NA
TGTGCCAGCAGCAAGGAGACAGGGCGGGGAGCTTTCTTT
CASSKETGRGAFF
>TRBV6-2/TRBV6-3|TRBJ2-3|TRBD2|NA
TGTGCCAGCGGCCGGGGGGGAGGTACAGATACGCAGTATTTT
CASGRGGGTDTQYF
>TRBV3-1/TRBV3-2|TRBJ2-7|TRBD2|NA
TGTGCCAGCAGCCAAGCTGGCGGGGGATCCTACGAGCAGTACTTC
CASSQAGGGSYEQYF
>TRBV28|TRBJ1-3|NA|NA
TGTGCCAGTCCTCACCACTCAAATATTTGTGGAAACACCATATATTTT
CASPHHSNICGNTIYF
>TRBV19|TRBJ1-6|TRBD1|NA
TGTGCCAGTAGTACCTTGGGACAGGCTAATTCACCCCTCCACTTT
CASSTLGQANSPLHF
>TRBV4-2|TRBJ1-2|TRBD1|NA
TGTGCCAGCAGCCCCGGGACAGTCTATGGCTACACCTTC
CASSPGTVYGYTF
>TRBV7-2|TRBJ2-1|NA|once
TGTGCCAGCAGCTATGCCGGGACATATTACAATGAGCAGTTCTTC
CASSYAGTYYNEQFF
>TRBV6-5|TRBJ2-5|NA|NA
TGTGCCAGCCAAATCGGGACACTCCCCTCGGGGACCCAGTACTTC
CASQIGTLPSGTQYF
>TRBV18|TRBJ2-7|TRBD1|NA
TGTGCCAGCTCACCGGGACAGGGGGCCTACGAGCAGTACTTC
CASSPGQGAYEQYF
>TRBV30|TRBJ1-5|NA|NA
TGTGCCTGGAGTGTACGAGGGGAGGGTTCGCCCCAGCATTTT
CAWSVRGEGSPQHF
>TRBV6-5|TRBJ1-2|TRBD1|NA
TGTGCCAGCAGTTACAGGGGGCGCAACTATGGCTACACCTTC
CASSYRGRNYGYTF
>TRBV9|TRBJ1-3|TRBD1|NA
TGTGCCAGCAGCGTAGCTACAGGGGGTGGAAACACCATATATTTT
CASSVATGGGNTIYF
>TRBV27|TRBJ1-6|NA|NA
TGTGCCAGCAGTCCACGGGACTTTTCTTCTTATTCACCCCTCCACTTT
CASSPRDFSSYSPLHF
>TRBV2|TRBJ1-2|NA|NA
TGTGCCAGCAGGCCCGGACAGACCAGGGAGTATGGCTACACCTTC
CASRPGQTREYGYTF
>TRBV3-1/TRBV3-2|TRBJ1-4|TRBD1|NA
TGTGCCAGCAGCCTCAGGGGGGTCTGGGAAAAACTGTTTTTT
CASSLRGVWEKLFF
>TRBV7-9|TRBJ1-4|TRBD1|NA
TGTGCCAGCAGCCTGGGACAGGGGAATGAAAAACTGTTTTTT
CASSLGQGNEKLFF
>TRBV2|TRBJ2-1|NA|NA
TGTGCCAGCAACCTTGCCCCCGGGTACAATGAGCAGTTCTTC
CASNLAPGYNEQFF
>TRBV10-3|TRBJ1-2|NA|few
TGTGCCATCAGTGAGTGGGGAGACAACTATGGCTACACCTTC
CAISEWGDNYGYTF
>TRBV5-1|TRBJ1-2|NA|NA
TGCGCCAGCAGCCCCGACAGCACTTATGGCTACACCTTC
CASSPDSTYGYTF
>TRBV6-5|TRBJ2-3|NA|NA
TGTGCCAGCAGCCCAGACAGTGATACGCAGTATTTT
CASSPDSDTQYF
>TRBV5-4|TRBJ1-4|TRBD1|few
TGTGCCAGCAGCCGGGGACAGGAGAATGAAAAACTGTTTTTT
CASSRGQENEKLFF
>TRBV6-1|TRBJ2-2|TRBD2|few
TGTGCCAGCAGTGAAGCTGGAACTAGCGGGATAACCGGGGAGCTGTTTTTT
CASSEAGTSGITGELFF